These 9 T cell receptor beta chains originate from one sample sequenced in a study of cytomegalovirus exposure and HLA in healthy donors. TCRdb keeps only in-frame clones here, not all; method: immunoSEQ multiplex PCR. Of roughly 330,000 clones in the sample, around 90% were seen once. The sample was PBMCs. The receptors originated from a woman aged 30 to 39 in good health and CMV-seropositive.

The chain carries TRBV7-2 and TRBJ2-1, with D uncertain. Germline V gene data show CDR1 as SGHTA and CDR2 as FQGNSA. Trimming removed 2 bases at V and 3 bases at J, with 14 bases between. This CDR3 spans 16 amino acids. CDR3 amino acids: CASSLYGGSNYNEQFF. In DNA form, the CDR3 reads TGTGCCAGCAGCTTATATGGCGGTAGCAACTACAATGAGCAGTTCTTC.

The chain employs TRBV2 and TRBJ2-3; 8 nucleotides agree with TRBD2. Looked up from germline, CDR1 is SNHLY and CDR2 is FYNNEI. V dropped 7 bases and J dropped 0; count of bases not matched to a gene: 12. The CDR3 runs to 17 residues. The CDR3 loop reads CASMRAGAPPSTDTQYF. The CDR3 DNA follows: TGTGCCAGCATGCGAGCGGGGGCGCCTCCTAGCACAGATACGCAGTATTTT.

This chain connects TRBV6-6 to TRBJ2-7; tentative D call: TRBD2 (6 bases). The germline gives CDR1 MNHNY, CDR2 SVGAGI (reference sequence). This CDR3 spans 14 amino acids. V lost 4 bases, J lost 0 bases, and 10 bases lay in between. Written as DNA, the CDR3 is TGTGCCAGCAGTTTACGCGGGGTCTCCTACGAGCAGTACTTC. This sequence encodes CASSLRGVSYEQYF.

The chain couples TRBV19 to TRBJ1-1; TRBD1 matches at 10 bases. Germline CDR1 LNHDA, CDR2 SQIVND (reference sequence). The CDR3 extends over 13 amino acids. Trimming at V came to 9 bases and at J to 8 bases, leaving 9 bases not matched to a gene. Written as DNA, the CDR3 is TGTGCCAGCTACCCGGACAGGGGGGTCGAAGCTTTCTTT. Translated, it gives CASYPDRGVEAFF.

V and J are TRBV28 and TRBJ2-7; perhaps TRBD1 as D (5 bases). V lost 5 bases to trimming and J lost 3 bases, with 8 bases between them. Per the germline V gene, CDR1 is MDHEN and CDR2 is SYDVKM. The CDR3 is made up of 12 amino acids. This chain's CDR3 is CASSRRGYEQYF. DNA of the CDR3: TGTGCCAGCAGTCGAAGGGGCTACGAGCAGTACTTC. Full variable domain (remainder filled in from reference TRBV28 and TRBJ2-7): DVKVTQSSRYLVKRTGEKVFLECVQDMDHENMFWYRQDPGLGLRLIYFSYDVKMKEKGDIPEGYSVSREKKERFSLILESASTNQTSMYLCASSRRGYEQYFGPGTRLTVT.

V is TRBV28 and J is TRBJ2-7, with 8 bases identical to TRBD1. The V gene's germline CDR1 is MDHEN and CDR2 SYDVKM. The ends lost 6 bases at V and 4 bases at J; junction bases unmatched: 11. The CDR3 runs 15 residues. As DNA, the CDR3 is TGTGCCAGCAGCCCCCCGGACAGGGATAAGTACGAGCAGTACTTC. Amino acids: CASSPPDRDKYEQYF.

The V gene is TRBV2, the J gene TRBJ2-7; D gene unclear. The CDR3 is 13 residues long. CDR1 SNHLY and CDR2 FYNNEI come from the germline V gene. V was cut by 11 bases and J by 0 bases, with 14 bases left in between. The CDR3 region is CAWDRGNSYEQYF. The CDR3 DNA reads TGTGCCTGGGATCGTGGCAACTCCTACGAGCAGTACTTC.

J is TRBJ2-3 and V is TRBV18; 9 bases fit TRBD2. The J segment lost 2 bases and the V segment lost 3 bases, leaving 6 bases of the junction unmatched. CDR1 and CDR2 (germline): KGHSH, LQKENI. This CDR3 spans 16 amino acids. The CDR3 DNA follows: TGTGCCAGCTCACCTGGGCTAGCGGGAATCACAGATACGCAGTATTTT. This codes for CASSPGLAGITDTQYF.

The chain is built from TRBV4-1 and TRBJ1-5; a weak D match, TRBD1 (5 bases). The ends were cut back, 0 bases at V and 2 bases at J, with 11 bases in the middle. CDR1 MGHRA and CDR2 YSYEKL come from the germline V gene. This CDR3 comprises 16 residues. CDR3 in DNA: TGCGCCAGCAGCCAAGAACCAGGGTTGGGCAATCAGCCCCAGCATTTT. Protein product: CASSQEPGLGNQPQHF.